This T cell receptor (beta chain) originates from a study of blood T cell repertoires in COVID-19. This CDR3 contains 14 residues. In germline, CDR1 is SEHNR, CDR2 FQNEAQ (reference sequence). The junction had 3 bases not matched to a gene; V was cut back by 5 bases and J by 4 bases. Clones were read by immunoSEQ multiplex PCR, and TCRdb kept only the in-frame ones, dropping some. The sample shows 150,000 to 200,000 clones, 70% to 90% of them seen only once. This chain joins TRBV7-9 and TRBJ2-5, with TRBD1 matching 11 bases. The sample taken for sequencing was PBMCs or T cells enriched from blood (not recorded which). The sequence was collected from a man between 35 and 55 years old who had recovered from COVID-19. The CDR3 is CASSLGTGGETQYF. The DNA of the CDR3 is TGTGCCAGCAGCCTGGGGACAGGGGGAGAGACCCAGTACTTC.